A single sample gave rise to the 21 T cell receptor beta chains below, sequenced in a study of blood T cells in healthy people across ages. Using a J-beta primer mix together with a sample-barcoded 5' primer, a second PCR was run for about 7 to 12 cycles. A single record per CDR3 protein comes from TCRdb applying MiXCR to the 5' RACE reads. The repertoire includes more than 450,000 distinct CDR3 sequences, about 25% of them detected once, and over 3.5% sits in the top ten. These data were likewise used in another study, on T cells of mothers and their children.

Sequenced sample: blood. These TCRs come from a boy aged 2 to 10 in good health.

The chain employs TRBV6-6 and TRBJ2-7; 7 bases align to TRBD1. J was trimmed by 3 bases and V by 1 base; bases with no gene match: 9. The germline gives CDR1 MNHNY, CDR2 SVGAGI (reference sequence). The CDR3 length is 16 residues. The CDR3 region has the DNA TGTGCCAGCAGTTACTACAGCGGACAGGCCTTCTACGAGCAGTACTTC. Encoded protein: CASSYYSGQAFYEQYF.

This clonotype was seen repeatedly, ten times or more. This chain links TRBV9 with TRBJ2-7; 7 bases are shared with TRBD1. Per the germline V gene, CDR1 is SGDLS and CDR2 is YYNGEE. Losses at the gene ends were 4 bases for V and 1 base for J; bases not matched to a gene: 14. The length of the CDR3 is 17 residues. The CDR3 loop is CASSYSSTTGESYEQYF. DNA for the CDR3: TGTGCCAGCAGCTACAGCTCGACTACAGGGGAGTCCTACGAGCAGTACTTC.

V usage is TRBV12-3 or TRBV12-4 and J usage is TRBJ2-4; TRBD2 aligns across 9 bases. The J segment lost 1 base and the V segment lost 8 bases, leaving 9 bases of the junction unmatched. The CDR3 extends over 16 amino acids. Here the CDR3 DNA reads TGTGCCAGCGCAAATAGCGGGAGTGAGGCCAAAAACATTCAGTACTTC. This encodes CASANSGSEAKNIQYF.

This clonotype was found many times. V and J are TRBV14 and TRBJ2-1, with D possibly being TRBD2 (6 bases). CDR3 length: 16 residues. The V end lost 1 base, the J end lost 2 bases, and 12 bases lay between the germline ends. Germline V CDR1 and CDR2: SGHDN, FVKESK. The CDR3 spells CASSQVRGVTYNEQFF. The CDR3 DNA follows: TGTGCCAGCAGCCAAGTTCGCGGGGTCACCTACAATGAGCAGTTCTTC. Looking up the rest from reference TRBV14 and TRBJ2-1 gives the full variable domain: EAGVTQFPSHSVIEKGQTVTLRCDPISGHDNLYWYRRVMGKEIKFLLHFVKESKQDESGMPNNRFLAERTGGTYSTLKVQPAELEDSGVYFCASSQVRGVTYNEQFFGPGTRLTVL.

This clonotype was seen at least ten times. The chain joins TRBV10-3 to TRBJ1-1; 8 bases are shared with TRBD1. V gave up 7 bases and J gave up 0 bases; unmatched junction bases: 4. CDR3 length: 14 residues. Germline V gene data show CDR1 as ENHRY and CDR2 as SYGVKD. CDR3 bases: TGTGCCATCACCAGACAGGGGATGAACACTGAAGCTTTCTTT. It yields the protein CAITRQGMNTEAFF.

This clonotype appeared many times. The V call is TRBV2, the J call TRBJ1-6; TRBD1 might be the D (5 bases). CDR1 and CDR2 from the germline V gene are SNHLY and FYNNEI. Trimming stripped 4 bases from V and 13 bases from J, with 11 bases between. There are 12 residues in the CDR3. The CDR3, as DNA: TGTGCCAGCAGTGGGGACGCCGGTCCCCTCCACTTT. Translating gives CASSGDAGPLHF.

The chain recombines TRBV6-6 with TRBJ2-5; no clear D gene. The CDR3 is made up of 12 amino acids. V shed 7 bases and J shed 2 bases, with 8 bases lying between them. The germline CDR1 and CDR2 sequences are MNHNY and SVGAGI (reference sequence). The DNA for the CDR3 is TGTGCCAGCACGTGGGGACAAGAGACCCAGTACTTC. Translating it yields CASTWGQETQYF.

This clonotype was seen more than once but under ten times. This rearrangement joins TRBV7-9 to TRBJ2-7; 10 bases agree with TRBD1. J gave up 2 bases and V 4 bases, and 11 bases lay outside the gene matches. This CDR3 spans 17 amino acids. Per germline, CDR1 SEHNR and CDR2 FQNEAQ (reference sequence). In DNA form, the CDR3 reads TGTGCCAGCAGCTCGAAGGTGGGGGACAGGGGACCCTACGAGCAGTACTTC. It specifies CASSSKVGDRGPYEQYF. Full variable domain (rest looked up from reference TRBV7-9 and TRBJ2-7): DTGVSQNPRHKITKRGQNVTFRCDPISEHNRLYWYRQTLGQGPEFLTYFQNEAQLEKSRLLSDRFSAERPKGSFSTLEIQRTEQGDSAMYLCASSSKVGDRGPYEQYFGPGTRLTVT.

This clonotype was detected only a few times. The V gene is TRBV6-2 or TRBV6-3, the J gene TRBJ2-5; the match to TRBD1 covers 9 bases. Judging by the DNA end, TRBJ2-1 fits better; the J call may be wrong. The CDR3 length is 15 residues. CDR1 and CDR2 (germline): MNHEY, SVGEGT. CDR3 amino acids: CASSLQGARYNEQFF. For the CDR3, the DNA is TGTGCCAGCAGTTTACAGGGGGCAAGGTACAATGAGCAGTTCTTC.

This clonotype was recorded a few times. The CDR3 is CASRPGLEYNEQFF. The CDR3 DNA reads TGCGCCAGCAGACCGGGACTAGAGTACAATGAGCAGTTCTTC. The chain employs TRBV4-3 and TRBJ2-1, with TRBD2 matching 8 bases. V was clipped by 6 bases and J by 4 bases; unmatched bases: 5. Germline V gene sequence: CDR1 LGHNA, CDR2 YSLEER. The CDR3 is made up of 14 amino acids.

This clonotype was counted only a few times. The gene calls are TRBV2 and TRBJ1-2, with D tentatively TRBD1 (5 bases). The V end was cut by 7 bases, the J end by 7 bases, with 13 bases between. Germline CDR1 reads SNHLY; CDR2 reads FYNNEI. The CDR3 is made up of 12 amino acids. DNA of the CDR3: TGTGCCAGCAAAACAGGCCTTTGTGGCTACACCTTC. It yields the protein CASKTGLCGYTF.

The genes are TRBV12-3 or TRBV12-4 and TRBJ1-4, with D perhaps matching TRBD1 (6 bases). This CDR3 contains 17 residues. Deletions cut 6 bases from V and 0 bases from J, with 17 bases between. The CDR3 region is CASSRDTHDATNEKLFF. The CDR3 bases are TGTGCCAGCAGCAGGGACACGCACGATGCAACTAATGAAAAACTGTTTTTT.

This clonotype was counted only a few times. The chain uses TRBV20-1 and TRBJ2-2, with 10 bases lining up with TRBD1. V lost 4 bases to trimming and J lost 5 bases; unmatched junction nucleotides: 10. Germline V CDR1 and CDR2: DFQATT, SNEGSKA (reference sequence). The CDR3 extends over 16 amino acids. The CDR3 here is CSATAPRGQGTGELFF. For the CDR3, the DNA is TGCAGTGCTACCGCCCCCCGGGGACAGGGGACCGGGGAGCTGTTTTTT.

This chain connects TRBV6-2 or TRBV6-3 to TRBJ2-2, with TRBD2 as a possible D gene (5 bases). V was trimmed by 5 bases and J by 0 bases, leaving 7 bases between them. CDR3 length: 14 residues. The germline gives CDR1 MNHEY, CDR2 SVGEGT. CDR3 sequence reads: CASSRTSNTGELFF. The CDR3 nucleotides are TGTGCCAGCAGTCGGACTTCGAACACCGGGGAGCTGTTTTTT.

This clonotype was detected a few times. The chain joins TRBV24-1 to TRBJ1-4; weak D call: TRBD1 (6 bases). V was shortened by 2 bases and J by 6 bases, with 12 bases between the two germline ends. The CDR3 runs 15 residues. Germline CDR1 and CDR2: KGHDR and SFDVKD. For the CDR3, the DNA is TGTGCCACCAGTGATTCGACAGGAAAATATGAAAAACTGTTTTTT. It is translated as CATSDSTGKYEKLFF.

The sample holds many counts of this clonotype. V usage is TRBV27 and J usage is TRBJ2-7, with no clear D. CDR1 and CDR2 from the germline V gene are MNHEY and SMNVEV (reference sequence). The CDR3 has 17 amino acids. V lost 3 bases to trimming and J lost 4 bases, with 22 bases between them. CDR3 residues: CASSFRQSGSLTYEQYF. In DNA, the CDR3 is TGTGCCAGCAGTTTTCGCCAGTCCGGGTCTTTGACGTACGAGCAGTACTTC.

A few counts support this clonotype. The chain joins TRBV12-3 or TRBV12-4 to TRBJ2-5; TRBD2 matches 11 bases. The V and J ends lost 5 bases and 1 base, in that order; junction bases with no gene match: 12. The CDR3 runs 18 residues. The CDR3, as DNA: TGTGCCAGCAGTCCGGGACTAGCGGAAGGCCGCCTCCAAGAGACCCAGTACTTC. Protein product: CASSPGLAEGRLQETQYF.

The CDR3 region has the DNA TGTGCCAGTAGCCCGGACGCGTACAATGAGCAGTTCTTC. It codes for CASSPDAYNEQFF. The J gene is TRBJ2-1, the V gene TRBV19; no reliable D call. V was clipped by 6 bases and J by 4 bases, with 10 bases between them. Germline CDR1 and CDR2: LNHDA and SQIVND (reference sequence). The CDR3 loop spans 13 amino acids.

This clonotype was counted once. The chain uses TRBV29-1 and TRBJ2-2; D remains ambiguous. Germline CDR1 reads SQVTM; CDR2 reads ANQGSEA. Trimming pared 4 bases from V and 5 bases from J, leaving 8 bases between. This CDR3 is 12 amino acids long. CDR3 amino acids: CSVVFETGELFF. CDR3 coding DNA: TGCAGCGTTGTCTTCGAGACCGGGGAGCTGTTTTTT.

In its sample, this clonotype was seen once. The V call is TRBV5-1, the J call TRBJ2-1; the match to TRBD1 covers 7 bases. Looked up from germline, CDR1 is SGHRS and CDR2 is YFSETQ. Trimming removed 4 bases from V and 9 bases from J; junction bases left unmatched: 19. The CDR3 is made up of 17 amino acids. CDR3 region: CASSTGTVIPTRGEQFF. Written as DNA, the CDR3 is TGCGCCAGCAGCACCGGGACAGTCATTCCCACAAGGGGTGAGCAGTTCTTC.

The chain combines TRBV12-3 or TRBV12-4 with TRBJ1-5, with D maybe TRBD1 (5 bases). This CDR3 is 16 amino acids long. Trimming took off 3 bases at V and 0 bases at J, with 12 bases between the two ends. The CDR3 nucleotides read TGTGCCAGCAGTTTCTCGGGGACGTATAGCAATCAGCCCCAGCATTTT. Encoded protein: CASSFSGTYSNQPQHF.